The subject of this entry is one T cell receptor beta chain. Its antigen is unidentified. The primer mix had 60 Vbeta and 13 Jbeta primers. Measured with immunoSEQ multiplex PCR; TCRdb has only the in-frame clones, and not every one. Found here are 75,000 to 95,000 clones, approximately 80% of them singletons; the top ten hold around an eighth. The CDR3 runs to 17 residues. Germline CDR1 MRHNA, CDR2 SNTAGT. Trimming cost V 0 bases and J 6 bases; bases outside gene matches: 12. The data were taken from a study of cytomegalovirus exposure and HLA in healthy donors. These donors, healthy bone marrow donors, were studied. Study results and limitations: The authors later found most CMV-associated TCR beta chains appeared HLA-restricted.

The genes are TRBV6-4 and TRBJ1-2, with TRBD1 matching 8 bases. The receptor was isolated from a human donor in good health. What was sequenced was PBMCs. CDR3 DNA: TGTGCCAGCAGTGACTCGATATGGGACAGGTCGGGGGATGGCTACACCTTC. Translation gives CASSDSIWDRSGDGYTF.